The source of this T cell receptor (beta chain) is a study of beta chain features in type 1 diabetes. Study outcomes and limitations: TCRB CDR3s were moderately but significantly shorter in Type 1 diabetes patients in all four CD4+ subsets.

Trimming removed 4 bases from V and 1 base from J, with 10 bases in between. Germline V gene lookup returns CDR1 MNHEY and CDR2 SVGAGI. This CDR3 region has 14 residues. Expressed TCRB transcripts got sequenced, as all isolated RNA was reverse transcribed. The method was immunoSEQ multiplex PCR; TCRdb's version includes in-frame clones alone and lacks a portion of them. The sample holds around 600,000 clones, around 12% seen once. This clone occurred a few times. Its antigen is still unknown. Specimen: naive CD4+ T cells from blood. V usage is TRBV6-5 and J usage is TRBJ1-1; the D gene is possibly TRBD1 (5 bases). The source is a man aged 30-40 years with type 1 diabetes. The CDR3 region is CASSSRTQNTEAFF. The CDR3 region has the DNA TGTGCCAGCAGTTCAAGGACACAGAACACTGAAGCTTTCTTT.